A selection of T cell receptor beta chains follows, all from one sample in a study of breast tumors, draining lymph nodes, adjacent tissues. MiXCR, applied by TCRdb to the multiplex PCR reads, yields one record per CDR3 protein. The sample lists about 130,000 distinct CDR3 sequences, about 20% seen once, with roughly 3.5% in the top ten. The sequencing sample was made of axillary lymph node tissue. These receptors were obtained from a female donor with breast cancer. Some clones in this sample may be carry-over from other donors' samples. CDR3s include the opening cysteine and the closing phenylalanine or tryptophan. The D gene is left open where the match is weak. Not all rows give a size; the values are once, few, many and, for expanded clones, a class.

D gene: .
V gene: TRBV28
clone size: .
J gene: TRBJ1-3
CDR3 DNA: TGTGCCAGCAGTTTCTCGGGGAGTGGAAACACCATATATTTT
CDR3 protein: CASSFSGSGNTIYF

D gene: .
V gene: TRBV20-1
clone size: many
J gene: TRBJ1-2
CDR3 DNA: TGCAGTGCTAGAGAGTCGGGGACTCTCAACTATGGCTACACCTTC
CDR3 protein: CSARESGTLNYGYTF

D gene: TRBD1
V gene: TRBV20-1
clone size: many
J gene: TRBJ1-6
CDR3 DNA: TGCAGTGCTAGACAGGACAGGGGGGGTTCACCCCTCCACTTT
CDR3 protein: CSARQDRGGSPLHF

D gene: .
V gene: TRBV12-3/TRBV12-4
clone size: many
J gene: TRBJ2-1
CDR3 DNA: TGTGCCAGCAGTCCTTTTACAGGAGACAATGAGCAGTTCTTC
CDR3 protein: CASSPFTGDNEQFF

D gene: TRBD1
V gene: TRBV18
clone size: .
J gene: TRBJ1-4
CDR3 DNA: TGTGCCAGCTCACGGACCGGGACAGGGAATGAAAAACTGTTTTTT
CDR3 protein: CASSRTGTGNEKLFF

D gene: TRBD1
V gene: TRBV5-1
clone size: many
J gene: TRBJ2-5
CDR3 DNA: TGCGCCAGCGCCCCCAATTTCGGACAGGGGCAAGAGACCCAGTACTTC
CDR3 protein: CASAPNFGQGQETQYF

D gene: .
V gene: TRBV5-6
clone size: many
J gene: TRBJ2-7
CDR3 DNA: TGTGCCAGCAGCTTGCGCGGCAGCTACGAGCAGTACTTC
CDR3 protein: CASSLRGSYEQYF

D gene: TRBD2
V gene: TRBV5-6
clone size: many
J gene: TRBJ2-3
CDR3 DNA: TGTGCCAGCAGTGCTAGCGGACGAGATACGCAGTATTTT
CDR3 protein: CASSASGRDTQYF

D gene: .
V gene: TRBV7-9
clone size: many
J gene: TRBJ2-1
CDR3 DNA: TGTGCCAGCAGCTCGACTATTTTATGGGAGCAGTTCTTC
CDR3 protein: CASSSTILWEQFF

D gene: .
V gene: TRBV9
clone size: many
J gene: TRBJ1-2
CDR3 DNA: TGTGCCAGCAGCGTAGAAGTGGGGGCGAGGGATGGCTACACCTTC
CDR3 protein: CASSVEVGARDGYTF

D gene: TRBD2
V gene: TRBV6-5
clone size: many
J gene: TRBJ2-1
CDR3 DNA: TGTGCCTCGTGGGGGGGTCGGAATGAGCAGTTCTTC
CDR3 protein: CASWGGRNEQFF

D gene: TRBD1
V gene: TRBV19
clone size: many
J gene: TRBJ1-5
CDR3 DNA: TGTGCCAGTAGCGACCCCAGGGGGTCTAGCAATCAGCCCCAGCATTTT
CDR3 protein: CASSDPRGSSNQPQHF

D gene: .
V gene: TRBV5-1
clone size: many
J gene: TRBJ1-3
CDR3 DNA: TGCGCCAGCAGCTTGGGGGGGGCCCCCTCTGGAAACACCATATATTTT
CDR3 protein: CASSLGGAPSGNTIYF

D gene: TRBD2
V gene: TRBV2
clone size: once
J gene: TRBJ2-7
CDR3 DNA: TGTGCCAGCAGCGGGACTAGAGTGGCCCACGAGCAGTACTTC
CDR3 protein: CASSGTRVAHEQYF

D gene: .
V gene: TRBV2
clone size: many
J gene: TRBJ2-7
CDR3 DNA: TGTGCCAGCAGTGAAACCAGCGCCGCCTCCTACGAGCAGTACTTC
CDR3 protein: CASSETSAASYEQYF

D gene: TRBD1
V gene: TRBV3-1
clone size: many
J gene: TRBJ1-3
CDR3 DNA: TGTGCCAGCAGCCGTGGGACAGCAGGCTCTGGAAACACCATATATTTT
CDR3 protein: CASSRGTAGSGNTIYF

D gene: TRBD2
V gene: TRBV9
clone size: many
J gene: TRBJ2-3
CDR3 DNA: TGTGCCAGCAGCGTCGGGACTAGCGGCACAGATACGCAGTATTTT
CDR3 protein: CASSVGTSGTDTQYF

D gene: .
V gene: TRBV20-1
clone size: many
J gene: TRBJ2-1
CDR3 DNA: TGCAGTGCTAGTTGGAAGAACTACAATGAGCAGTTCTTC
CDR3 protein: CSASWKNYNEQFF

D gene: TRBD2
V gene: TRBV7-9
clone size: many
J gene: TRBJ2-7
CDR3 DNA: TGTGCCAGCAGTCCGGGGGAGGGAGGGCCCCGCGAGCAGTACTTC
CDR3 protein: CASSPGEGGPREQYF

D gene: TRBD2
V gene: TRBV2
clone size: many
J gene: TRBJ2-2
CDR3 DNA: TGTGCCAGCAGTGGTGGACTAGCGAACACCGGGGAGCTGTTTTTT
CDR3 protein: CASSGGLANTGELFF

D gene: .
V gene: TRBV7-8
clone size: many
J gene: TRBJ2-7
CDR3 DNA: TGTGCCAGCAGCTTAACACCGACTGGCAACTCCTACGAGCAGTACTTC
CDR3 protein: CASSLTPTGNSYEQYF

D gene: TRBD2
V gene: TRBV2
clone size: many
J gene: TRBJ2-1
CDR3 DNA: TGTGCCAGCAGCGCCGGGACTAGCGGATCGAGGGAGCAGTTCTTC
CDR3 protein: CASSAGTSGSREQFF

D gene: .
V gene: TRBV27
clone size: many
J gene: TRBJ1-6
CDR3 DNA: TGTGCCAGCAGTCTCCAACACTTACCGGGTTCACCCCTCCACTTT
CDR3 protein: CASSLQHLPGSPLHF

D gene: .
V gene: TRBV20-1
clone size: many
J gene: TRBJ2-5
CDR3 DNA: TGCAGTGCTAGAGAAATGGGAGGGGGCGAGTTTAGGACCCAGTACTTC
CDR3 protein: CSAREMGGGEFRTQYF

D gene: TRBD2
V gene: TRBV3-1
clone size: many
J gene: TRBJ2-5
CDR3 DNA: TGTGCCAGCAGCGTTTCCGGGACTAGCGTAGAGACCCAGTACTTC
CDR3 protein: CASSVSGTSVETQYF

D gene: TRBD1
V gene: TRBV5-1
clone size: .
J gene: TRBJ2-4
CDR3 DNA: TGCGCCAGCACCTGGAACGCCGGGACAGGGAGTGGCAAAAACATTCAGTACTTC
CDR3 protein: CASTWNAGTGSGKNIQYF

D gene: TRBD1
V gene: TRBV13
clone size: many
J gene: TRBJ2-7
CDR3 DNA: TGTGCCAGCAGCTGGACAGGGGGCTACGAGCAGTACTTC
CDR3 protein: CASSWTGGYEQYF

D gene: .
V gene: TRBV6-1
clone size: many
J gene: TRBJ1-2
CDR3 DNA: TGTGCCAGCAGTCCCGGGGCAGGGGTTTCCTATGGCTACACCTTC
CDR3 protein: CASSPGAGVSYGYTF

D gene: .
V gene: TRBV20-1
clone size: few
J gene: TRBJ2-7
CDR3 DNA: TGCAGTGCCTCCCCTGACGTCGGCTCCTACGAGCAGTACTTC
CDR3 protein: CSASPDVGSYEQYF

D gene: .
V gene: TRBV6-2/TRBV6-3
clone size: many
J gene: TRBJ2-5
CDR3 DNA: TGTGCCAGCAGTTACACAGGCATCCTTCTAAGGGAAGAGACCCAGTACTTC
CDR3 protein: CASSYTGILLREETQYF

D gene: .
V gene: TRBV5-4
clone size: many
J gene: TRBJ2-7
CDR3 DNA: TGTGCCAGCAGCTTGGGCCCCGCGGAGCAGTACTTC
CDR3 protein: CASSLGPAEQYF

D gene: TRBD2
V gene: TRBV9
clone size: many
J gene: TRBJ2-3
CDR3 DNA: TGTGCCAGCAGCGTAGCTAGCGGGGGGGGCATAGATACGCAGTATTTT
CDR3 protein: CASSVASGGGIDTQYF

D gene: .
V gene: TRBV9
clone size: many
J gene: TRBJ2-5
CDR3 DNA: TGTGCCAGCAGCGGCGGTGCGATCCAAGAGACCCAGTACTTC
CDR3 protein: CASSGGAIQETQYF

D gene: TRBD1
V gene: TRBV29-1
clone size: many
J gene: TRBJ2-3
CDR3 DNA: TGCAGCGTTGAAGGGGCCCGGGACAGGGGAAGTAGAACAGATACGCAGTATTTT
CDR3 protein: CSVEGARDRGSRTDTQYF

D gene: .
V gene: TRBV28
clone size: .
J gene: TRBJ2-5
CDR3 DNA: TGTGCCAGCAGTTTAGACAGGTGGGAGACCCAGTACTTC
CDR3 protein: CASSLDRWETQYF

D gene: TRBD2
V gene: TRBV20-1
clone size: many
J gene: TRBJ2-2
CDR3 DNA: TGCAGTGCTAGTCGAGGCGGGAGGAACACCGGGGAGCTGTTTTTT
CDR3 protein: CSASRGGRNTGELFF

D gene: TRBD2
V gene: TRBV7-2
clone size: many
J gene: TRBJ2-5
CDR3 DNA: TGTGCCAGCAGCTACGGCGGGAGGGGGGCAGAGACCCAGTACTTC
CDR3 protein: CASSYGGRGAETQYF

D gene: .
V gene: TRBV7-6
clone size: .
J gene: TRBJ2-2
CDR3 DNA: TGTGCCAGCTCCAATAAGGGTAGTATAGACACCGGGGAGCTGTTTTTT
CDR3 protein: CASSNKGSIDTGELFF

D gene: TRBD2
V gene: TRBV5-1
clone size: many
J gene: TRBJ2-1
CDR3 DNA: TGCGCCAGCAGCTTATCGGGGGGCTACAATGAGCAGTTCTTC
CDR3 protein: CASSLSGGYNEQFF

D gene: .
V gene: TRBV12-3/TRBV12-4
clone size: many
J gene: TRBJ2-2
CDR3 DNA: TGTGCCAGCAGTTTAATGACGAACACCGGGGAGCTGTTTTTT
CDR3 protein: CASSLMTNTGELFF

D gene: .
V gene: TRBV6-5
clone size: many
J gene: TRBJ2-1
CDR3 DNA: TGTGCCAGCAGTTCCAGGTATGAGCAGTTCTTC
CDR3 protein: CASSSRYEQFF

D gene: .
V gene: TRBV20-1
clone size: many
J gene: TRBJ1-2
CDR3 DNA: TGCAGTGCGATTCCGGGGGCGGATGGCTACACCTTC
CDR3 protein: CSAIPGADGYTF

D gene: TRBD1
V gene: TRBV5-1
clone size: many
J gene: TRBJ1-6
CDR3 DNA: TGCGCCAGCAGCGATGGCACAGGGGGACGATCCCTCCACTTT
CDR3 protein: CASSDGTGGRSLHF

D gene: .
V gene: TRBV18
clone size: few
J gene: TRBJ2-5
CDR3 DNA: TGTGCCAGCTCGCGACAACAGGGGCGGGAGACCCAGTGCTTC
CDR3 protein: CASSRQQGRETQCF

D gene: TRBD1
V gene: TRBV7-8
clone size: many
J gene: TRBJ1-5
CDR3 DNA: TGTGCCAGCAGCGGAACAGGGGGCCAACGACAGCCCCAGCATTTT
CDR3 protein: CASSGTGGQRQPQHF

D gene: TRBD2
V gene: TRBV28
clone size: .
J gene: TRBJ2-3
CDR3 DNA: TGTGCCAGCAGTCGCGTGGGACTAGCGGGGAGCACAGATACGCAGTATTTT
CDR3 protein: CASSRVGLAGSTDTQYF

D gene: .
V gene: TRBV29-1
clone size: many
J gene: TRBJ1-2
CDR3 DNA: TGCAGCGTTGAAGGCCCGGCGAGCTATGGCTACACCTTC
CDR3 protein: CSVEGPASYGYTF

D gene: .
V gene: TRBV7-3
clone size: many
J gene: TRBJ2-1
CDR3 DNA: TGTGCCAGCAGCGACCAATGGGACAATGAGCAGTTCTTC
CDR3 protein: CASSDQWDNEQFF

D gene: TRBD2
V gene: TRBV5-5
clone size: .
J gene: TRBJ2-5
CDR3 DNA: TGTGCCAGCAGCTTGGCCTCGGCGGGGGTCTTAAGGGAGACCCAGTACTTC
CDR3 protein: CASSLASAGVLRETQYF

D gene: .
V gene: TRBV5-1
clone size: many
J gene: TRBJ2-5
CDR3 DNA: TGCGCCAGCAGCCTGGGTTGGGGCCAAGAGACCCAGTACTTC
CDR3 protein: CASSLGWGQETQYF

D gene: .
V gene: TRBV7-9
clone size: many
J gene: TRBJ2-7
CDR3 DNA: TGTGCCAGCAGCTTAGGGCCAGTTAGCTCCTACGAGCAGTACTTC
CDR3 protein: CASSLGPVSSYEQYF

D gene: TRBD1
V gene: TRBV5-4
clone size: many
J gene: TRBJ2-3
CDR3 DNA: TGTGCCAGCAGGGGGGGACAGGTATCAGATACGCAGTATTTT
CDR3 protein: CASRGGQVSDTQYF

D gene: TRBD2
V gene: TRBV27
clone size: many
J gene: TRBJ2-7
CDR3 DNA: TGTGCCAGCAGTTTATATGGGACTAGCGGCTACGAGCAGTACTTC
CDR3 protein: CASSLYGTSGYEQYF